This T cell receptor beta chain appears in the sequencing data of a study of cytomegalovirus exposure and HLA in healthy donors. Findings and caveats of the study: Among TCR beta chains, those listed as cytomegalovirus-associated numbered some 170.

V lost 3 bases to trimming and J lost 7 bases; unmatched junction nucleotides: 7. Germline-derived CDR1 and CDR2 are SGHRS and YFSETQ. This CDR3 has 14 amino acids. On this clone itself: What it binds is not known.

The assay was immunoSEQ multiplex PCR, and TCRdb's table has in-frame clones only and misses some. The sample lists around 180,000 clones, about 83% occurring once. The gene calls are TRBV5-1 and TRBJ1-2; 9 bases map to TRBD1. Sequencing used PBMCs. The receptor was derived from a woman younger than 30 in good health and CMV-seronegative. CDR3 loop: CASSYTGGSGGYTF. CDR3 nucleotides: TGCGCCAGCAGCTACACAGGGGGCAGTGGTGGCTACACCTTC.